One T cell receptor (beta chain) is described in this entry. As yet, its antigen is unknown. Control samples came 1 year after myeloablative marrow transplants with methotrexate plus calcineurin inhibitor. TCRdb's table, derived via immunoSEQ multiplex PCR, lists solely in-frame clones and lacks some. The table includes over 15,000 clones, around 90% detected once. The sample is drawn from a study of T cells after posttransplantation cyclophosphamide. Study-level results: Tissue-infiltrating T cells from skin or gut overlapped little with blood T cells. Recipient CMV seropositivity and CMV reactivation strongly tracked TRB clonality. Later post-transplant blood repertoires were often dominated by donor CD8+ memory clones.

With 3 bases removed from V and 10 bases from J, the gap between germline ends came to 7 bases. Germline CDR1 and CDR2: DFQATT and SNEGSKA (reference sequence). The CDR3 has 10 residues. The gene calls are TRBV20-1 and TRBJ2-1; D is unclear. Sequenced here: PBMCs, sampled after an allogeneic stem cell transplant with a calcineurin inhibitor and methotrexate. This sequence was found in a male patient aged 50 or older who received an allogeneic stem cell transplant from an unrelated donor, was CMV-positive, and had chronic GVHD only. Some T cells may be supplied by the graft donor. The CDR3 is CSASAEEQFF. For the CDR3, the DNA is TGCAGTGCTAGCGCCGAGGAGCAGTTCTTC.